The entry below describes one T cell receptor (beta chain). Its matching antigen is unknown. The data were taken from a study of shared clonotypes between healthy human individuals. Method: immunoSEQ multiplex PCR; TCRdb's copy keeps in-frame clones and lacks some. This table has 2 million to 2.5 million clones, 90% to 95% appearing once. Study-level findings and limits: A generally larger estimated richness was seen in naive subsets than in memory subsets.

V lost 2 bases to trimming and J lost 0 bases, with 15 bases between them. Germline lookup yields CDR1 SGHRS and CDR2 YFSETQ. The CDR3 spans 17 residues. The naive CD8 subset, CD45RO-negative cells positively selected for CCR7, excluded terminally differentiated effector memory CD45RA+ cells. Adult donors, all healthy and HIV-negative, had no recent acute infections or vaccinations. The receptor comes from a man between 18 and 29 years old in good health. Some clones in this sample may be carry-over from other donors' samples. Sequenced input: naive CD8+ T cells from PBMCs. The genes are TRBV5-1 and TRBJ2-1; no clear D gene. The DNA for the CDR3 is TGCGCCAGCAGCTTCTTTCGGGCGGCAAGCTCCTACAATGAGCAGTTCTTC. Translating gives CASSFFRAASSYNEQFF.